Sequencing of this T cell receptor beta chain was carried out in a study of CXCR3-negative and CXCR3-positive naive CD8 T cells. On this clonotype itself: Antigen: not known.

Definition of naive CD8+ T cells rested on a CD45RO-CCR7+CD27+CD95- profile. Points from the study as a whole: Similarly elevated diversity marked both naive subsets, with memory CD8+ cells showing far lower diversity. Memory cells showed distinct TRBV-TRBJ patterns, while the two naive subsets matched. CXCR3-expressing naive cells carried TRB CDR3s more hydrophobic than those of CXCR3-negative naive cells.

5' RACE that incorporated UMI labels was used to prepare the TRB cDNA libraries. TCRdb re-called the 5' RACE reads and shows each CDR3 protein once, DNA omitted. The sample has about 60,000 distinct CDR3 sequences, and its top ten clones hold about 0.57%. The CDR3 sequence is 16 residues long. The germline V gene has CDR1 LGHNA and CDR2 YSLEER. The chain joins TRBV4-3 to TRBJ1-2; checking the TCRdb D call of TRBD1 is not possible without DNA. The clonotype comes from a human donor in good health. Some clones in this sample may be carry-over from other donors' samples. The source material was naive CXCR3+ CD8+ T cells from blood. Subset defined: CD45RO-CCR7+CD27+CD95- naive CD8+ T cells expressing CXCR3 (TNR3+). CDR3 protein: CASSQDVVGAPYGYTF.